This is a list of T cell receptor beta chains from one sample in a study of shared clonotypes between healthy human individuals. Clones were sequenced by immunoSEQ multiplex PCR, and TCRdb holds only the in-frame ones, with some missing. The sample holds around 600,000 clones; about 95% are singletons and the top ten take about 0.11%. Sequencing was carried out using naive CD8+ T cells sorted from blood. These receptors all stem from a woman younger than 45 in good health. CDR3s include the opening cysteine and the closing phenylalanine or tryptophan. D genes are given only for firm matches. Clone sizes are given selectively: once, few, many, or a class where the clone is expanded.

abundance: .; j_gene: TRBJ2-1; d_gene: .; v_gene: TRBV28; CDR3nt: TGTGCCAGCAGTTTTTTATTCGGCGACAATGAGCAGTTCTTC; CDR3aa: CASSFLFGDNEQFF
abundance: .; j_gene: TRBJ1-2; d_gene: .; v_gene: TRBV14; CDR3nt: TGTGCCAGCAGCCAACTTAACTATGGCTACACCTTC; CDR3aa: CASSQLNYGYTF
abundance: .; j_gene: TRBJ2-3; d_gene: TRBD2; v_gene: TRBV25-1; CDR3nt: TGTGCCAGCAGGGGAACGTGGGGGCTAGCGGGAGCAAATACGCAGTATTTT; CDR3aa: CASRGTWGLAGANTQYF
abundance: .; j_gene: TRBJ2-1; d_gene: .; v_gene: TRBV27; CDR3nt: TGTGCCAGCAGTTTGAGGGGTAGCTCCTACAATGAGCAGTTCTTC; CDR3aa: CASSLRGSSYNEQFF
abundance: .; j_gene: TRBJ2-5; d_gene: TRBD2; v_gene: TRBV2; CDR3nt: TGTGCCAGCAGTGACCCCTCCCTACTAGCGGGAGGCCTATCGGAGACCCAGTACTTC; CDR3aa: CASSDPSLLAGGLSETQYF
abundance: .; j_gene: TRBJ2-2; d_gene: .; v_gene: TRBV28; CDR3nt: TGTGCCAGCAGTTTATTACAAGGTCCCGTGGAGCTGTTTTTT; CDR3aa: CASSLLQGPVELFF
abundance: .; j_gene: TRBJ1-1; d_gene: .; v_gene: TRBV6-5; CDR3nt: TGTGCCAGCAGGATGAGGGGATTCACTGAAGCTTTCTTT; CDR3aa: CASRMRGFTEAFF
abundance: few; j_gene: TRBJ2-1; d_gene: TRBD2; v_gene: TRBV9; CDR3nt: TGTGCCAGCAGGCGGACTAGCGGGAGGGGTGGTGAGCAGTTCTTC; CDR3aa: CASRRTSGRGGEQFF
abundance: .; j_gene: TRBJ1-4; d_gene: .; v_gene: TRBV15; CDR3nt: TGTGCCACCAGCAGAGATGCAACTAATGAAAAACTGTTTTTT; CDR3aa: CATSRDATNEKLFF
abundance: .; j_gene: TRBJ1-4; d_gene: .; v_gene: TRBV5-1; CDR3nt: TGCGCCAGCAGCCTGAATTCACGCTCTAATGAAAAACTGTTTTTT; CDR3aa: CASSLNSRSNEKLFF
abundance: .; j_gene: TRBJ2-3; d_gene: .; v_gene: TRBV14; CDR3nt: TGTGCCAGCAGCTACCACCCAGGACAGACCACAGATACGCAGTATTTT; CDR3aa: CASSYHPGQTTDTQYF
abundance: .; j_gene: TRBJ2-7; d_gene: .; v_gene: TRBV29-1; CDR3nt: TGCAGCGCGACACTGATCGAGGACTACGAGCAGTACTTC; CDR3aa: CSATLIEDYEQYF
abundance: .; j_gene: TRBJ2-3; d_gene: .; v_gene: TRBV28; CDR3nt: TGTGCCAGCAACAGGGAAACAGATACGCAGTATTTT; CDR3aa: CASNRETDTQYF
abundance: .; j_gene: TRBJ2-3; d_gene: .; v_gene: TRBV2; CDR3nt: TGTGCCAGCGCGAGCGGTTTGACTAGCACAGATACGCAGTATTTT; CDR3aa: CASASGLTSTDTQYF
abundance: once; j_gene: TRBJ2-1; d_gene: .; v_gene: TRBV11-1; CDR3nt: TGTGCCAGCAGCGCCGCGGAGCAAGGGAACAATGAGCAGTTCTTC; CDR3aa: CASSAAEQGNNEQFF
abundance: .; j_gene: TRBJ2-5; d_gene: TRBD1; v_gene: TRBV7-9; CDR3nt: TGTGCCAGCAGCTCCTCAGATGCCCGGGACAGGGTATCGGAGCAGTACTTC; CDR3aa: CASSSSDARDRVSEQYF
abundance: .; j_gene: TRBJ1-1; d_gene: .; v_gene: TRBV25-1; CDR3nt: TGTGCCAGCAGTGAAGAGAAGGGGAGGAACACTGAAGCTTTCTTT; CDR3aa: CASSEEKGRNTEAFF
abundance: .; j_gene: TRBJ2-2; d_gene: .; v_gene: TRBV6-6; CDR3nt: TGTGCCAGCAGCCCCGGGACAATGAACACCGGGGAGCTGTTTTTT; CDR3aa: CASSPGTMNTGELFF
abundance: .; j_gene: TRBJ2-7; d_gene: .; v_gene: TRBV5-6; CDR3nt: TGTGCCAGCAGCACGGATGGATCCTACGAGCAGTACTTC; CDR3aa: CASSTDGSYEQYF
abundance: .; j_gene: TRBJ1-1; d_gene: .; v_gene: TRBV28; CDR3nt: TGTGCCAGCAGTTACCTAGGGACTTCCTCGGGTTTCTTT; CDR3aa: CASSYLGTSSGFF
abundance: .; j_gene: TRBJ1-1; d_gene: .; v_gene: TRBV11-2; CDR3nt: TGTGCCAGCAGCCCGCTTGGTCGTACGAACACTGAAGCTTTCTTT; CDR3aa: CASSPLGRTNTEAFF
abundance: .; j_gene: TRBJ2-3; d_gene: .; v_gene: TRBV7-7; CDR3nt: TGTGCCAGCAGCTTAGTTGGCGGGTACACAGATACGCAGTATTTT; CDR3aa: CASSLVGGYTDTQYF
abundance: .; j_gene: TRBJ2-6; d_gene: .; v_gene: TRBV28; CDR3nt: TGTGCCAGCAGTCCCCCCCTGGGGGCCAACGTCCTGACTTTC; CDR3aa: CASSPPLGANVLTF
abundance: .; j_gene: TRBJ2-3; d_gene: TRBD1; v_gene: TRBV11-2; CDR3nt: TGTGCCAGCAGCAAACTACAGGGGGCTAGCACAGATACGCAGTATTTT; CDR3aa: CASSKLQGASTDTQYF
abundance: .; j_gene: TRBJ2-3; d_gene: .; v_gene: TRBV27; CDR3nt: TGTGCCAGCAGTTATGGGGGCACAGATACGCAGTATTTT; CDR3aa: CASSYGGTDTQYF
abundance: .; j_gene: TRBJ1-2; d_gene: TRBD1; v_gene: TRBV5-1; CDR3nt: TGCGCCAGCAGCGAACGGTCAGGGGGCAGTAACTATGGCTACACCTTC; CDR3aa: CASSERSGGSNYGYTF
abundance: .; j_gene: TRBJ2-7; d_gene: TRBD2; v_gene: TRBV30; CDR3nt: TGTGCCTGGAGTGAGGAATGGACTAGCGGAACCTACGAGCAGTACTTC; CDR3aa: CAWSEEWTSGTYEQYF
abundance: .; j_gene: TRBJ1-3; d_gene: .; v_gene: TRBV29-1; CDR3nt: TGCAGCGTTGTGATGACGGGGGCGTATGGAAACACCATATATTTT; CDR3aa: CSVVMTGAYGNTIYF
abundance: .; j_gene: TRBJ2-1; d_gene: .; v_gene: TRBV5-6; CDR3nt: TGTGCCAGCAGCTTAGGAGCTGGCAATGAGCAGTTCTTC; CDR3aa: CASSLGAGNEQFF
abundance: .; j_gene: TRBJ1-1; d_gene: TRBD1; v_gene: TRBV28; CDR3nt: TGTGCCAGCAGTTGGGGAACAGGGGAGGGAACTGAAGCTTTCTTT; CDR3aa: CASSWGTGEGTEAFF
abundance: .; j_gene: TRBJ2-1; d_gene: TRBD1; v_gene: TRBV5-6; CDR3nt: TGTGCCAGCAGCCCCGCACAGGGGGGCCCCTACAATGAGCAGTTCTTC; CDR3aa: CASSPAQGGPYNEQFF
abundance: .; j_gene: TRBJ2-7; d_gene: TRBD1; v_gene: TRBV5-5; CDR3nt: TGTGCCAGTACTACAGGGGGCCACGAGCAGTACTTC; CDR3aa: CASTTGGHEQYF
abundance: .; j_gene: TRBJ2-2; d_gene: .; v_gene: TRBV11-2; CDR3nt: TGTGCCAGCAGCTCCCCGGCGGTTGGGTCCGGGGAGCTGTTTTTT; CDR3aa: CASSSPAVGSGELFF
abundance: .; j_gene: TRBJ2-3; d_gene: TRBD2; v_gene: TRBV7-8; CDR3nt: TGTGCCAGCAGCTTACCCTCGACTAGCGGGAGGGTATATGATACGCAGTATTTT; CDR3aa: CASSLPSTSGRVYDTQYF
abundance: .; j_gene: TRBJ2-2; d_gene: .; v_gene: TRBV4-2; CDR3nt: TGTGCCAGCAGCCAAGATCACAGGGGACTGGCGAACACCGGGGAGCTGTTTTTT; CDR3aa: CASSQDHRGLANTGELFF
abundance: .; j_gene: TRBJ2-7; d_gene: .; v_gene: TRBV28; CDR3nt: TGTGCCAGCAGTGCCGTGGGCTCCTTAGAGCAGTACTTC; CDR3aa: CASSAVGSLEQYF
abundance: .; j_gene: TRBJ1-2; d_gene: .; v_gene: TRBV27; CDR3nt: TGTGCCAGCAGCCCCAACGGGGACTATGGCTACACCTTC; CDR3aa: CASSPNGDYGYTF
abundance: .; j_gene: TRBJ2-5; d_gene: .; v_gene: TRBV7-9; CDR3nt: TGTGCCAGCAGCTCCGAAGGTGGGGCGGGAGAGACCCAGTACTTC; CDR3aa: CASSSEGGAGETQYF
abundance: .; j_gene: TRBJ1-1; d_gene: .; v_gene: TRBV27; CDR3nt: TGTGCCAGCACAGACTTGAACACTGAAGCTTTCTTT; CDR3aa: CASTDLNTEAFF
abundance: .; j_gene: TRBJ2-7; d_gene: TRBD2; v_gene: TRBV28; CDR3nt: TGTGCCAGCATATTACGAGGGGAGGGGCGAGGAACCTACGAGCAGTACTTC; CDR3aa: CASILRGEGRGTYEQYF
abundance: once; j_gene: TRBJ2-1; d_gene: TRBD2; v_gene: TRBV7-6; CDR3nt: TGTGCCAGCAGCCCGCTAGCGGACCCGAGCTCCTACAATGAGCAGTTCTTC; CDR3aa: CASSPLADPSSYNEQFF
abundance: once; j_gene: TRBJ2-7; d_gene: .; v_gene: TRBV28; CDR3nt: TGTGCCAGCAGTCCCAGAGGAGGGCCTATCCACGAGCAGTACTTC; CDR3aa: CASSPRGGPIHEQYF
abundance: .; j_gene: TRBJ1-5; d_gene: TRBD1; v_gene: TRBV5-5; CDR3nt: TGTGCCAGCAGCTTTGGGACAGTTCTTCAGCCCCAGCATTTT; CDR3aa: CASSFGTVLQPQHF
abundance: .; j_gene: TRBJ2-7; d_gene: TRBD2; v_gene: TRBV4-1; CDR3nt: TGCGCCAGCAGCCAAGATCTTAGTAGCGGGAGTACCTACGAGCAGTACTTC; CDR3aa: CASSQDLSSGSTYEQYF
abundance: .; j_gene: TRBJ2-1; d_gene: .; v_gene: TRBV27; CDR3nt: TGTGCCAGCAGTCCTAGTTGGAATGAGCAGTTCTTC; CDR3aa: CASSPSWNEQFF
abundance: .; j_gene: TRBJ1-3; d_gene: .; v_gene: TRBV9; CDR3nt: TGTGCCAGCAGCGTAGAATCCGGGCTTGGAAACACCATATATTTT; CDR3aa: CASSVESGLGNTIYF
abundance: .; j_gene: TRBJ2-1; d_gene: .; v_gene: TRBV2; CDR3nt: TGTGCCAGCAGTCCCACAGGGTCGAATGAGCAGTTCTTC; CDR3aa: CASSPTGSNEQFF
abundance: .; j_gene: TRBJ1-1; d_gene: .; v_gene: TRBV19; CDR3nt: TGTGCCAGTAGTATAGGACAGACTCCCACCGAAGCTTTCTTT; CDR3aa: CASSIGQTPTEAFF
abundance: .; j_gene: TRBJ1-2; d_gene: TRBD1; v_gene: TRBV7-9; CDR3nt: TGTGCCAGCAGCTTGGGGACAGGTGGGGGCTATGGCTACACCTTC; CDR3aa: CASSLGTGGGYGYTF
abundance: .; j_gene: TRBJ2-1; d_gene: TRBD1; v_gene: TRBV28; CDR3nt: TGTGCCAGCAGTTTATACAGGGGACACAATGAGCAGTTCTTC; CDR3aa: CASSLYRGHNEQFF
abundance: .; j_gene: TRBJ2-5; d_gene: .; v_gene: TRBV27; CDR3nt: TGTGCCAGCAGTGCTTACTCCGGGACCAAAGAGACCCAGTACTTC; CDR3aa: CASSAYSGTKETQYF
abundance: .; j_gene: TRBJ2-3; d_gene: TRBD2; v_gene: TRBV5-4; CDR3nt: TGTGCCAGCAGCTTGGAGACTAGCGGGTTTCTAGATACGCAGTATTTT; CDR3aa: CASSLETSGFLDTQYF
abundance: .; j_gene: TRBJ2-1; d_gene: .; v_gene: TRBV27; CDR3nt: TGTGCCAGCAGTTCCGGTCCAGGGAGCCCCAATGAGCAGTTCTTC; CDR3aa: CASSSGPGSPNEQFF
abundance: once; j_gene: TRBJ1-1; d_gene: .; v_gene: TRBV5-1; CDR3nt: TGCGCCAGCAGCTTCCAACGCGGCACTGAAGCTTTCTTT; CDR3aa: CASSFQRGTEAFF